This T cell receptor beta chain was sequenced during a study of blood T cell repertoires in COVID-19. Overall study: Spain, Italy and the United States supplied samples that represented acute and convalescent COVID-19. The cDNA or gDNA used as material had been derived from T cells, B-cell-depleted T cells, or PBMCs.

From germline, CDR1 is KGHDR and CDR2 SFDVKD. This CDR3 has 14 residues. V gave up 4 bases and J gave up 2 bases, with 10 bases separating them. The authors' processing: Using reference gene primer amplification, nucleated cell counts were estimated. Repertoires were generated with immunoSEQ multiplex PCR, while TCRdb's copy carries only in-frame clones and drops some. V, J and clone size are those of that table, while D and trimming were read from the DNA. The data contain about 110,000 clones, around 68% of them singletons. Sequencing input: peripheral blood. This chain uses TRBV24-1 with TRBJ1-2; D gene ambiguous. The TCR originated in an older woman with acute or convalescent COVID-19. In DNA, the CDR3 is TGTGCCACCAGTGAAACGAACACCAACTATGGCTACACCTTC. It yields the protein CATSETNTNYGYTF.